This T cell receptor (beta chain) appears in the sequencing data of a study of CD8+ T cells in alopecia areata. Study-level background: Tofacitinib administration persisted for 6 to 18 months, succeeded by 6 months off drug.

This CDR3 region has 15 residues. Isolated RNA was reverse transcribed into cDNA used as the sequencing template. The method was immunoSEQ multiplex PCR; TCRdb's version includes in-frame clones alone and lacks a portion of them. This table holds 100,000 to 150,000 clones, more than 40% found once. The rearrangement joins TRBV21-1 to TRBJ2-5; the table names TRBD2, a call not compared with the DNA. TRBV21-1 has pseudogene status. The starting material was CD8+ T cells sorted from blood, obtained at week 0. The sequence was collected from a human donor with alopecia areata. CDR3 region: CASSQNRREQETQYF. The CDR3 DNA reads as TGTGCCAGCAGCCAAAATAGGAGGGAGCAAGAGACCCAGTACTTC.